Listed here are 19 T cell receptor beta chains from one sample, sequenced in a study of response to subunit inactivated influenza vaccine. Each CDR3 protein gets one entry after TCRdb re-called the RT-PCR reads with MiXCR. The sample has approximately 530,000 distinct CDR3 sequences, around 8% seen once. The specimen comprised PBMCs from blood, sampled less than 30 months after vaccination. The receptors shown here come from a man aged 50-75 years who received an inactivated influenza vaccine.

This clonotype was counted ten times or more. V is TRBV12-3 or TRBV12-4 and J is TRBJ1-1; 11 positions match TRBD1. With 4 bases clipped from V and 4 bases from J, the junction kept 2 bases outside the gene matches. This CDR3 has 14 amino acids. The CDR3 sequence: CASSWGQGVTEAFF. CDR3 DNA: TGTGCCAGCAGTTGGGGACAGGGGGTCACTGAAGCTTTCTTT.

The chain uses TRBV20-1 and TRBJ2-7, with 12 bases aligning to TRBD1. Germline CDR1 is DFQATT and CDR2 is SNEGSKA (reference sequence). The CDR3 runs 14 residues. V lost 5 bases to trimming and J lost 6 bases; unmatched junction nucleotides: 8. The CDR3 here is CSAVRDRGRFEQYF. Here the CDR3 DNA reads TGCAGTGCTGTTCGGGACAGGGGGCGCTTCGAGCAGTACTTC.

This clonotype has more than one count but fewer than ten. The J gene is TRBJ1-5, the V gene TRBV5-1, with 10 bases that match TRBD1. The CDR3 runs 16 residues. Germline V gene sequence: CDR1 SGHRS, CDR2 YFSETQ. The V gene end was trimmed by 1 base and the J gene end by 6 bases; junction bases not matched to a gene: 7. The CDR3 is CASSLFPGQGLQPQHF. The DNA of the CDR3 is TGCGCCAGCAGCTTGTTTCCGGGACAGGGGCTTCAGCCCCAGCATTTT. The variable domain in full, with the rest retrieved from reference TRBV5-1 and TRBJ1-5, is KAGVTQTPRYLIKTRGQQVTLSCSPISGHRSVSWYQQTPGQGLQFLFEYFSETQRNKGNFPGRFSGRQFSNSRSEMNVSTLELGDSALYLCASSLFPGQGLQPQHFGDGTRLSIL.

This clonotype was picked up many times. V usage is TRBV12-3 or TRBV12-4 and J usage is TRBJ2-5, with D uncertain. CDR3 size: 13 residues. With 6 bases removed from V and 5 bases from J, the gap between germline ends came to 13 bases. CDR3 DNA: TGTGCCAGCAGCTCACTTCCGGTGGAGACCCAGTACTTC. Its translation is CASSSLPVETQYF.

In its sample, this clonotype was seen many times. V and J are TRBV20-1 and TRBJ1-1; a weak D match, TRBD1 (6 bases). Germline assignment: CDR1 DFQATT and CDR2 SNEGSKA (reference sequence). Trimming pared 3 bases from V and 1 base from J, leaving 12 bases between. The CDR3 has 14 residues. The CDR3 spells CSASFQGRNTEAFF. CDR3 nucleotide sequence: TGCAGTGCTAGCTTCCAGGGGAGGAACACTGAAGCTTTCTTT.

V is TRBV11-2 and J is TRBJ1-4; 8 bases align to TRBD1. This CDR3 contains 13 residues. Germline V gene lookup returns CDR1 SGHAT and CDR2 FQNNGV. V shed 5 bases and J 8 bases; nucleotides not matched to a gene: 4. This chain's CDR3 is CASSQGAREKLFF. The CDR3 DNA sequence: TGTGCCAGCAGCCAGGGGGCGCGGGAAAAACTGTTTTTT.

This clonotype was detected many times. This sequence joins TRBV29-1 and TRBJ2-5; no clear D gene. V was clipped by 4 bases and J by 6 bases, with 15 bases between them. Germline lookup yields CDR1 SQVTM and CDR2 ANQGSEA. The CDR3 loop spans 13 amino acids. CDR3 nucleotide sequence: TGCAGCGTTGCCCTCACCCTAGTCAAGACCCAGTACTTC. The encoded protein is CSVALTLVKTQYF.

This sequence joins TRBV27 and TRBJ2-5; either TRBD1 or TRBD2 may fit D (6 bases each). Trimming shortened V by 6 bases and J by 5 bases, and 13 bases separated the two germline ends. The germline V gene encodes CDR1 MNHEY and CDR2 SMNVEV (reference sequence). This CDR3 comprises 13 residues. For the CDR3, the DNA is TGTGCCAGCAGAGGAGGGGGGCGGGAGACCCAGTACTTC. Its protein product is CASRGGGRETQYF.

Concerning this clonotype itself: An end of the junction differs from the germline gene, which may be a read error. The rearrangement joins TRBV16 to TRBJ2-7; possibly TRBD1 for D (5 bases). Looked up from germline, CDR1 is KGHSY and CDR2 is FQNENV. The CDR3 spans 14 residues. Here the CDR3 reads CARSQFPGNYEQYF. The CDR3 coding sequence is TGTGCCCGCAGCCAATTCCCAGGGAACTACGAGCAGTACTTC. The complete variable domain, with remaining parts taken from reference TRBV16 and TRBJ2-7, reads GEEVAQTPKHLVRGEGQKAKLYCAPIKGHSYVFWYQQVLKNEFKFLISFQNENVFDETGMPKERFSAKCLPNSPCSLEIQATKLEDSAVYFCARSQFPGNYEQYFGPGTRLTVT.

The V gene is TRBV20-1, the J gene TRBJ2-7; 11 positions agree with TRBD2. The CDR3 has 15 amino acids. CDR1 is DFQATT, CDR2 SNEGSKA, per germline (reference sequence). Trimming cost V 5 bases and J 1 base; bases outside gene matches: 7. CDR3 in amino acids: CSAYSGLADSYEQYF. The CDR3, as DNA: TGCAGTGCTTACTCGGGACTAGCGGATTCCTACGAGCAGTACTTC.

This clonotype was detected only a few times. CDR3 sequence reads: CSARNLAGGYNEQFF. CDR3 coding DNA: TGCAGTGCTAGGAATCTAGCGGGGGGCTACAATGAGCAGTTCTTC. The chain has TRBV20-1 and TRBJ2-1; 11 bases agree with TRBD2. The CDR3 runs 15 residues. Losses at the gene ends were 3 bases for V and 3 bases for J; bases not matched to a gene: 4. The germline V gene has CDR1 DFQATT and CDR2 SNEGSKA (reference sequence).

The table lists this clonotype with a few counts. The chain employs TRBV4-3 and TRBJ2-4; 9 bases line up with TRBD1. The CDR3 runs 15 residues. The germline CDR1 and CDR2 sequences are LGHNA and YSLEER. V was clipped by 4 bases and J by 6 bases; unmatched bases: 7. The CDR3 region has the DNA TGCGCCAGCAGCCGGTTGGGACAGGGCTTAAACATTCAGTACTTC. It translates to CASSRLGQGLNIQYF.

The chain uses TRBV5-6 and TRBJ2-5; D might be TRBD2 (6 bases). Trimming took off 3 bases at V and 5 bases at J, with 14 bases between the two ends. Germline values: CDR1 SGHDT, CDR2 YYEEEE. The CDR3 consists of 14 residues. CDR3 DNA: TGTGCCAGCAGCTCCGGACTCCGGGGGGAGACCCAGTACTTC. Translating it yields CASSSGLRGETQYF.

The chain joins TRBV5-1 to TRBJ1-1, with D unclear. The CDR3 runs to 13 residues. Germline values: CDR1 SGHRS, CDR2 YFSETQ. The V gene lost 7 bases and the J gene lost 0 bases, with 10 bases spanning the gap. CDR3 DNA: TGCGCCAGCCAAGGTCCGGTGAACACTGAAGCTTTCTTT. Translation: CASQGPVNTEAFF.

This clonotype was seen many times. The J gene is TRBJ1-1, the V gene TRBV20-1, with 9 positions matching TRBD1. V shed 4 bases, J shed 5 bases, and the junction held 5 bases outside the gene matches. Germline CDR1 and CDR2: DFQATT and SNEGSKA (reference sequence). This CDR3 spans 13 amino acids. This CDR3 reads CSANDRGGTEAFF. The CDR3 bases are TGCAGTGCTAATGACAGGGGGGGGACTGAAGCTTTCTTT.

V gene TRBV20-1 combines with J gene TRBJ1-5; 9 bases fit TRBD1. The CDR3 runs to 17 residues. Germline CDR1 reads DFQATT; CDR2 reads SNEGSKA (reference sequence). Losses at the gene ends were 0 bases for V and 0 bases for J; bases not matched to a gene: 6. As DNA, the CDR3 is TGCAGTGCTAGAGATTACAGGGGGCGGGGTAGCAATCAGCCCCAGCATTTT. This sequence encodes CSARDYRGRGSNQPQHF.

This clonotype was counted many times. The gene calls are TRBV5-1 and TRBJ2-7, with D unresolved. CDR1 is SGHRS, CDR2 YFSETQ, per germline. The length of the CDR3 is 15 residues. V shed 0 bases and J shed 2 bases, with 12 bases lying between them. In nucleotides, the CDR3 is TGCGCCAGCAGCTTGGCTTTAGGAGATACCTACGAGCAGTACTTC. This encodes CASSLALGDTYEQYF.

This clonotype was counted at least ten times. The rearrangement uses TRBV5-1 and TRBJ2-7, with D possibly being TRBD2 (6 bases). CDR1 is SGHRS, CDR2 YFSETQ, per germline. The CDR3 is made up of 15 amino acids. The V gene lost 3 bases and the J gene lost 1 base, with 14 bases spanning the gap. CDR3 nucleotides: TGCGCCAGCAGCTCCACGGCTAGCGCATCCTACGAGCAGTACTTC. It encodes CASSSTASASYEQYF.

This clonotype occurred many times. The chain employs TRBV6-1 and TRBJ1-5, with D possibly TRBD1 on 5 matching bases. Trimming pared 8 bases from V and 3 bases from J, leaving 14 bases between. CDR3 length equals 14 residues. Germline CDR1 and CDR2: MNHNS and SASEGT. CDR3 coding DNA: TGTGCCAGCCTGACAGATATGGACAATCAGCCCCAGCATTTT. This translates into CASLTDMDNQPQHF.